One and the same sample provided the 32 T cell receptor beta chains below, sequenced in a study of blood T cell repertoires in COVID-19. Only in-frame clones appear in the TCRdb table, and some are missing; sequencing was by immunoSEQ multiplex PCR. Found here are over 150,000 clones, around 80% of them singletons; the top ten hold roughly 3.4%. The material sequenced was PBMCs or T cells enriched from blood (not recorded which). All receptors come from a woman aged 60-75 years who had recovered from COVID-19.

The chain couples TRBV27 to TRBJ2-1; D perhaps matches TRBD2 (6 bases). CDR1 MNHEY and CDR2 SMNVEV come from the germline V gene (reference sequence). Trimming pared 2 bases from V and 8 bases from J, leaving 16 bases between. CDR3 size: 15 residues. CDR3 protein: CASSLMGGSTYEQFF. In nucleotides, the CDR3 is TGTGCCAGCAGTTTAATGGGGGGATCTACCTATGAGCAGTTCTTC.

The chain is built from TRBV30 and TRBJ1-1, with 9 positions matching TRBD1. The V and J ends lost 2 bases and 10 bases, in that order; junction bases with no gene match: 8. The CDR3 runs to 13 residues. The germline V gene encodes CDR1 GTSNPN and CDR2 SVGIG (reference sequence). For the CDR3, the DNA is TGTGCCTGGAGTCAAACTTCGACAGGGGGAGCTTTCTTT. This codes for CAWSQTSTGGAFF.

The chain links TRBV9 to TRBJ2-2, with D possibly being TRBD1 (5 bases). This CDR3 spans 14 amino acids. Germline V gene sequence: CDR1 SGDLS, CDR2 YYNGEE. Trimming shortened V by 1 base and J by 5 bases, and 9 bases separated the two germline ends. This CDR3 is CASSVKAGTGELFF. The DNA for the CDR3 is TGTGCCAGCAGCGTAAAAGCAGGGACCGGGGAGCTGTTTTTT.

This chain links TRBV30 with TRBJ1-2; no reliable D call. This CDR3 contains 12 residues. The germline V gene has CDR1 GTSNPN and CDR2 SVGIG (reference sequence). Trimming shortened V by 6 bases and J by 8 bases, and 16 bases separated the two germline ends. The CDR3 sequence is CACQWLRVGYTF. The CDR3 nucleotides are TGTGCCTGCCAGTGGTTGAGGGTGGGCTACACCTTC. Full variable domain (missing parts from reference TRBV30 and TRBJ1-2): SQTIHQWPATLVQPVGSPLSLECTVEGTSNPNLYWYRQAAGRGLQLLFYSVGIGQISSEVPQNLSASRPQDRQFILSSKKLLLSDSGFYLCACQWLRVGYTFGSGTRLTVV.

This clone occurred once. The genes are TRBV5-1 and TRBJ1-2; 10 positions match TRBD1. With V trimmed by 4 bases and J by 7 bases, 7 bases remained unmatched. The CDR3 contains 14 residues. Germline lookup yields CDR1 SGHRS and CDR2 YFSETQ. The CDR3 loop reads CASSLETGGLGYTF. CDR3 nucleotides: TGCGCCAGCAGCCTCGAGACAGGGGGCCTTGGCTACACCTTC.

The sample holds one count of this clone. This chain links TRBV3-1 (or the pseudogene TRBV3-2) with TRBJ2-1; 8 bases are a match to TRBD2. The CDR3 runs 16 residues. CDR1 is LGHDT and CDR2 is YNNKEL in the germline V gene (reference sequence). V trimming: 0 bases; J trimming: 8 bases; junction bases outside the gene matches: 9. CDR3: CASSQDWASGLDEQFF. In DNA form, the CDR3 reads TGTGCCAGCAGCCAAGATTGGGCTAGCGGGCTGGATGAGCAGTTCTTC.

The rearrangement uses TRBV6-5 and TRBJ1-6, with 9 positions matching TRBD1. Trimming removed 5 bases from V and 6 bases from J; junction bases left unmatched: 5. CDR3 length: 15 residues. Germline CDR1 and CDR2: MNHEY and SVGAGI. DNA of the CDR3: TGTGCCAGCAGTCGGGACAGGGTGTCTAATTCACCCCTCCACTTT. As protein: CASSRDRVSNSPLHF.

V and J are TRBV5-6 and TRBJ2-7, with 7 bases identical to TRBD1. CDR1 and CDR2 (germline): SGHDT, YYEEEE. The junction had 6 bases not matched to a gene; V was cut back by 4 bases and J by 2 bases. This CDR3 has 14 residues. CDR3 residues: CASSQPGTAYEQYF. The CDR3 nucleotides are TGTGCCAGCAGCCAACCCGGGACAGCCTACGAGCAGTACTTC.

This clone was picked up one time. The CDR3 sequence: CASSPRQINYGYTF. For the CDR3, the DNA is TGTGCCAGCAGCCCCCGACAGATCAACTATGGCTACACCTTC. The chain has TRBV9 and TRBJ1-2; D possibly corresponds to TRBD1 (5 bases). The CDR3 runs 14 residues. Trimming shortened V by 4 bases and J by 2 bases, and 12 bases separated the two germline ends. Germline V lookup: CDR1 SGDLS, CDR2 YYNGEE.

The chain couples TRBV6-1 to TRBJ2-1; TRBD1 matches 8 bases. Trimming removed 0 bases from V and 8 bases from J; junction bases left unmatched: 9. CDR3 length: 16 residues. Germline V CDR1 and CDR2: MNHNS, SASEGT. CDR3 region: CASSEAPDREVHEQFF. For the CDR3, the DNA is TGTGCCAGCAGTGAAGCGCCGGACAGGGAAGTGCATGAGCAGTTCTTC.

As regards this clone: Because it lacks the conserved phenylalanine or tryptophan at the end, this CDR3 is likely a read error. The DNA is left out, because the CDR3 cannot be placed on it with certainty; the CDR3 is given as TCRdb lists it. The V call is TRBV19, the J call TRBJ2-7; TRBD1 is the table's D call and was not checked against the DNA. Termini included, the CDR3 measures 12 amino acids. In germline, CDR1 is LNHDA, CDR2 SQIVND (reference sequence). Here the CDR3 reads CASSPQIGTGGL.

The V gene is TRBV27, the J gene TRBJ2-3; possible D gene TRBD1, 6 bases. Trimming removed 3 bases at V and 4 bases at J, with 8 bases between. The CDR3 is 13 amino acids. Germline CDR1 reads MNHEY; CDR2 reads SMNVEV (reference sequence). The CDR3 protein is CASSFHRADTQYF. The CDR3 DNA follows: TGTGCCAGCAGTTTCCACAGGGCAGATACGCAGTATTTT.

The chain carries TRBV12-3 or TRBV12-4 and TRBJ1-4; D gene uncertain. V was pared by 6 bases and J by 3 bases, with 8 bases between. The CDR3 length is 13 residues. The CDR3 DNA is TGTGCCAGCAGCCGGAGAGCTAATGAAAAACTGTTTTTT. Protein product: CASSRRANEKLFF.

The chain uses TRBV9 and TRBJ2-6, with 8 bases matching TRBD1. Germline V gives CDR1 SGDLS, CDR2 YYNGEE. After removal of 4 bases from V and 1 base from J, the junction contained 13 bases not matched to a gene. There are 19 residues in the CDR3. CDR3 sequence (DNA): TGTGCCAGCAGCCTTCGGACAGGGAAGGAAGTATCTGGGGCCAACGTCCTGACTTTC. Translating gives CASSLRTGKEVSGANVLTF.

The V and J genes are TRBV4-1 and TRBJ2-5, with TRBD1 as a possible D gene (6 bases). Germline-derived CDR1 and CDR2 are MGHRA and YSYEKL. Trimming took off 1 base at V and 5 bases at J, with 11 bases between the two ends. The CDR3 extends over 14 amino acids. DNA for the CDR3: TGCGCCAGCAGCCAAGGACAGGCTGTCGAGACCCAGTACTTC. It yields the protein CASSQGQAVETQYF.

This clone was counted once. The chain combines TRBV29-1 with TRBJ2-3, with 9 bases aligning to TRBD1. This CDR3 has 14 amino acids. CDR1 SQVTM and CDR2 ANQGSEA come from the germline V gene. Germline trimming cut 7 bases from V and 4 bases from J; bases unmatched to any gene: 9. CDR3: CSAQGQGSADTQYF. In DNA form, the CDR3 reads TGCAGCGCCCAGGGACAGGGATCGGCAGATACGCAGTATTTT.

DNA of the CDR3: TGTGCCAGCGGGGACAGCCTCAACTATGGCTACACCTTC. Protein: CASGDSLNYGYTF. This chain joins TRBV6-5 and TRBJ1-2, with 7 bases identical to TRBD1. V gave up 8 bases and J gave up 2 bases; unmatched junction bases: 5. The CDR3 loop spans 13 amino acids. Germline lookup yields CDR1 MNHEY and CDR2 SVGAGI.

The chain has TRBV5-8 and TRBJ2-1; no clear D. The length of the CDR3 is 11 residues. V shed 0 bases and J shed 8 bases, with 3 bases lying between them. CDR1 is SGHTS, CDR2 YDEGEE, per germline. CDR3 sequence: CASSLADEQFF. In DNA, the CDR3 is TGTGCCAGCAGCTTGGCCGATGAGCAGTTCTTC.

The V call is TRBV27, the J call TRBJ2-2; TRBD2 agrees at 8 bases. The CDR3 runs 16 residues. Germline V lookup: CDR1 MNHEY, CDR2 SMNVEV (reference sequence). With 0 bases clipped from V and 5 bases from J, the junction kept 5 bases outside the gene matches. This chain's CDR3 is CASSLSAGGRTGELFF. The CDR3 coding sequence is TGTGCCAGCAGTTTATCGGCGGGGGGCCGAACCGGGGAGCTGTTTTTT.

The chain employs TRBV9 and TRBJ2-2; TRBD2 matches 8 bases. Per the germline V gene, CDR1 is SGDLS and CDR2 is YYNGEE. This CDR3 is built from 16 residues. The V gene end was trimmed by 4 bases and the J gene end by 3 bases; junction bases not matched to a gene: 8. The CDR3: CASSRPGGLDTGELFF. The CDR3, as DNA: TGTGCCAGCAGCCGGCCGGGGGGGCTTGACACCGGGGAGCTGTTTTTT.

This rearrangement joins TRBV5-6 to TRBJ1-2, with D perhaps TRBD1 (5 bases). CDR1 is SGHDT and CDR2 is YYEEEE in the germline V gene. The length of the CDR3 is 13 residues. The V gene lost 2 bases and the J gene lost 6 bases, with 11 bases spanning the gap. For the CDR3, the DNA is TGTGCCAGCAGCTTTCAGGGTGGAAATGGCTACACCTTC. This sequence encodes CASSFQGGNGYTF.

The rearrangement links TRBV5-1 to TRBJ2-1, with 7 positions matching TRBD2. The trim removed 0 bases at V and 6 bases at J, leaving 15 bases unmatched. CDR1 is SGHRS, CDR2 YFSETQ, per germline. The CDR3 loop spans 18 amino acids. DNA of the CDR3: TGCGCCAGCAGCTTGGCCGGGGGACTAACATACTTAGCCAATGAGCAGTTCTTC. Translated, it gives CASSLAGGLTYLANEQFF.

V and J are TRBV3-1 (or the pseudogene TRBV3-2) and TRBJ2-7, with D possibly being TRBD2 (5 bases). Germline assignment: CDR1 LGHDT and CDR2 YNNKEL (reference sequence). Trimming took 4 bases from V and 9 from J, leaving 19 bases between them. The CDR3 is 14 residues long. CDR3 DNA sequence: TGTGCCAGCAGCCCACCCGGACTGGAACAAAGGCAGTACTTC. As protein: CASSPPGLEQRQYF.

The chain has TRBV6-5 and TRBJ1-2; maybe TRBD1 (6 bases). Germline V gene data show CDR1 as MNHEY and CDR2 as SVGAGI. V was pared by 6 bases and J by 7 bases, with 15 bases between. The CDR3 runs 13 residues. The CDR3 reads CASSPGDWAGYTF. DNA for the CDR3: TGTGCCAGCAGCCCAGGGGATTGGGCTGGCTACACCTTC.

The J gene is TRBJ1-2, the V gene TRBV10-2; 9 bases line up with TRBD1. The germline V gene has CDR1 WSHSY and CDR2 SAAADI. V was pared by 6 bases and J by 5 bases, with 10 bases of the junction left unmatched. CDR3 length: 15 amino acids. For the CDR3, the DNA is TGCGCCAGCAGCCCATTGGGGGGACAGGGTTATGGCTACACCTTC. Protein: CASSPLGGQGYGYTF.

This clone showed up just once. The J gene is TRBJ1-5, the V gene TRBV4-1, with D tentatively TRBD1 (6 bases). There are 15 residues in the CDR3. Germline values: CDR1 MGHRA, CDR2 YSYEKL. Between the trimmed V and J ends, which lost 0 bases and 3 bases, there was a span of 9 bases. The CDR3 DNA sequence: TGCGCCAGCAGCCAAGATTCAGGGGTCAATCAGCCCCAGCATTTT. This encodes CASSQDSGVNQPQHF.

The chain uses TRBV6-5 and TRBJ1-6, with 9 nucleotides matching TRBD1. The germline V gene has CDR1 MNHEY and CDR2 SVGAGI. J lost 7 bases, V lost 6 bases, and 1 base had no gene match. The CDR3 is made up of 13 amino acids. The CDR3 region is CASRGTGNSPLHF. CDR3 sequence (DNA): TGTGCCAGCAGGGGGACAGGGAATTCACCCCTCCACTTT.

The chain is built from TRBV27 and TRBJ2-7; D remains ambiguous. Germline V CDR1 and CDR2: MNHEY, SMNVEV (reference sequence). This CDR3 contains 13 residues. Trimming removed 2 bases from V and 0 bases from J, with 5 bases in between. CDR3 in DNA: TGTGCCAGCAGTTTAGCAGTCTCCTACGAGCAGTACTTC. It translates to CASSLAVSYEQYF.

The chain couples TRBV2 to TRBJ1-2; unclear D gene. Germline lookup yields CDR1 SNHLY and CDR2 FYNNEI. The V end lost 6 bases, the J end lost 7 bases, and 12 bases lay between the germline ends. The CDR3 covers 12 residues. CDR3 DNA sequence: TGTGCCAGCAGCTGGAGGGTTGGTGGCTACACCTTC. Its protein is CASSWRVGGYTF.

This clone came up a few times. The rearrangement joins TRBV7-2 to TRBJ2-7; perhaps TRBD2 as D (5 bases). CDR3 length: 15 amino acids. Germline V gives CDR1 SGHTA, CDR2 FQGNSA. Trimming pared 3 bases from V and 6 bases from J, leaving 18 bases between. The CDR3 coding sequence is TGTGCCAGCAGCTTGGCAGGACTGGACTCGGCCGAGCAGTACTTC. Its translation: CASSLAGLDSAEQYF.

This sequence joins TRBV3-1 (or the pseudogene TRBV3-2) and TRBJ2-5; 9 nucleotides match TRBD2. The CDR3 sequence is 16 residues long. Germline V lookup: CDR1 LGHDT, CDR2 YNNKEL (reference sequence). J gave up 5 bases and V 1 base, and 8 bases lay outside the gene matches. Here the CDR3 DNA reads TGTGCCAGCAGCCAAGGGGCGACGAGCGGGGGGGAGACCCAGTACTTC. Translated: CASSQGATSGGETQYF.

This rearrangement joins TRBV2 to TRBJ2-3; perhaps TRBD2 as D (6 bases). Trimming cost V 9 bases and J 1 base, with 11 bases left between them. The CDR3 is 13 amino acids. Germline lookup yields CDR1 SNHLY and CDR2 FYNNEI. CDR3 loop: CARAGLGTDTQYF. The CDR3 coding sequence is TGTGCCAGGGCGGGACTCGGCACAGATACGCAGTATTTT.